A selection of T cell receptor beta chains follows, all from one sample in a study of T cells after yellow fever vaccination. TCRdb fed the 5' RACE reads into MiXCR, producing one record per CDR3 protein. The sample records 200,000 to 250,000 distinct CDR3 sequences, about 7% being singletons. This specimen was CD4+ T cells sorted from PBMCs, taken 15 days after the yellow fever booster vaccination. Receptor source: a man aged 30 to 45 who received the YFV17D yellow fever vaccine. Both conserved end residues are part of each CDR3. A D gene is named only where the DNA matches it firmly. Part of the rows lack a size; the others show once, few, many or a class for expanded clones.

cdr3_aa cdr3_nt clone_size j_call v_call d_call
CASSQGDGGEHYF TGTGCCAGCAGCCAAGGAGACGGGGGCGAGCACTACTTC - TRBJ2-7 TRBV4-2 -
CASKAGGNTDTQYF TGTGCCAGCAAGGCGGGAGGGAACACAGATACGCAGTATTTT - TRBJ2-3 TRBV28 TRBD2
CASSYWLTSGHNEQFF TGTGCCAGCAGTTACTGGCTGACTAGCGGCCACAATGAGCAGTTCTTC few TRBJ2-1 TRBV6-2/TRBV6-3 TRBD2
CASSKDSPDPVPVWWIKSTEAFF TGTGCCAGCAGCAAAGATTCCCCGGATCCTGTCCCCGTCTGGTGGATTAAGAGTACTGAAGCTTTCTTT many TRBJ1-1 TRBV21-1 -
CASSPPQRASGELFF TGTGCCAGCTCACCACCCCAGCGGGCATCGGGGGAGCTGTTTTTT - TRBJ2-2 TRBV18 -
CASSLVAGLEQFF TGTGCCAGCAGTTTGGTAGCGGGATTAGAGCAGTTCTTC many TRBJ2-1 TRBV28 TRBD2
CASKRPTNREQYF TGTGCCAGCAAAAGACCGACCAATAGGGAGCAGTACTTC many TRBJ2-7 TRBV28 -
CASSSHGAGMSEQYF TGCGCCAGCAGCTCCCACGGGGCAGGGATGAGCGAGCAGTACTTC - TRBJ2-7 TRBV5-1 -
CASSLAASRVKDTQYF TGTGCCAGCAGCTTGGCCGCTAGCAGGGTGAAAGATACGCAGTATTTT - TRBJ2-3 TRBV5-6 -
CASSYRELNTEAFF TGTGCCAGCAGTTACCGGGAGTTAAACACTGAAGCTTTCTTT - TRBJ1-1 TRBV6-5 -
CASSISSGDIGELFF TGTGCCAGCAGCATATCTAGCGGCGACATCGGGGAGCTGTTTTTT few TRBJ2-2 TRBV9 TRBD2
CASSPLDREGETQYF TGTGCCAGCAGCCCACTCGACAGGGAGGGGGAGACCCAGTACTTC few TRBJ2-5 TRBV7-9 -
CSSRGTSNEQYF TGCAGCAGCCGAGGGACTAGCAACGAGCAGTACTTC many TRBJ2-7 TRBV29-1 TRBD2
CSASRGVGGEQYF TGCAGTGCTAGTCGAGGGGTAGGTGGCGAGCAGTACTTC many TRBJ2-7 TRBV20-1 -
CASSLGRGRQETQYF TGCGCCAGCAGCTTGGGGCGGGGACGGCAAGAGACCCAGTACTTC - TRBJ2-5 TRBV5-1 -
CASSVAPGTGSYEQYF TGTGCCAGCAGCGTCGCCCCCGGGACAGGCTCCTACGAGCAGTACTTC many TRBJ2-7 TRBV7-2 TRBD1
CASSLGGWGEQFF TGTGCCAGCAGCTTGGGGGGATGGGGTGAGCAGTTCTTC - TRBJ2-1 TRBV5-6 -
CASSLGSGMIGELFF TGTGCCAGCAGCTTGGGTAGCGGGATGATCGGGGAGCTGTTTTTT few TRBJ2-2 TRBV7-2 TRBD2
CSALGGENTGELFF TGCAGTGCGTTAGGCGGGGAGAACACCGGGGAGCTGTTTTTT few TRBJ2-2 TRBV20-1 -
CARRGSNQPQHF TGCGCCCGTCGGGGTAGCAATCAGCCCCAGCATTTT - TRBJ1-5 TRBV23-1 -
CASSPTTPPSTDTQYF TGCGCCAGCAGTCCGACAACCCCCCCTAGCACAGATACGCAGTATTTT - TRBJ2-3 TRBV23-1 -
CASSLGASGGKPKTQYF TGTGCCAGCAGCTTGGGGGCTAGCGGAGGGAAGCCAAAGACCCAGTACTTC few TRBJ2-5 TRBV5-8 TRBD2
CASIPRGKGRALRYNEQFF TGTGCCAGCATACCAAGAGGGAAGGGACGAGCGCTACGTTACAATGAGCAGTTCTTC few TRBJ2-1 TRBV28 -
CSARGLGGGAGTEAFF TGCAGTGCTAGGGGATTAGGGGGGGGCGCAGGCACTGAAGCTTTCTTT - TRBJ1-1 TRBV20-1 -
CASSLLGVGNEQFF TGTGCCAGCAGCCTTCTAGGGGTCGGCAATGAGCAGTTCTTC - TRBJ2-1 TRBV7-6 -
CSVQTLLGTDTQYF TGCAGCGTCCAGACTCTTCTAGGCACAGATACGCAGTATTTT - TRBJ2-3 TRBV29-1 -
CASTLGGDYNEQFF TGTGCCAGCACCTTGGGGGGGGATTACAATGAGCAGTTCTTC - TRBJ2-1 TRBV28 TRBD2
CASSSDSPGANVLTF TGCGCCAGCAGCTCTGACAGCCCTGGGGCCAACGTCCTGACTTTC - TRBJ2-6 TRBV5-1 -
CASSVGEGREQFF TGTGCCAGCAGCGTGGGTGAGGGGAGAGAGCAGTTCTTC few TRBJ2-1 TRBV9 -
CSARRQGGTNEQCF TGCAGTGCTCGCCGACAGGGAGGTACGAACGAGCAGTGCTTC - TRBJ2-7 TRBV20-1 -
CASSFGQFYEQYF TGCGCCAGCAGCTTCGGACAGTTTTACGAGCAGTACTTC - TRBJ2-7 TRBV5-1 -